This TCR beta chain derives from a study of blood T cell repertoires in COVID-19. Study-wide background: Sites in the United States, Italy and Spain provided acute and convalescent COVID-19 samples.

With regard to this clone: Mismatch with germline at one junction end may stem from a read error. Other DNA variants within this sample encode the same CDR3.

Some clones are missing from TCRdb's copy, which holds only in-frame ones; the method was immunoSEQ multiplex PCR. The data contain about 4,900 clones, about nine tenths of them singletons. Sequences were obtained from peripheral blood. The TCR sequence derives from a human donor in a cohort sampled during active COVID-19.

Written as DNA, the CDR3 is TGTGCCAGCAGTCAGGGAACCGGAGAGCTGTTTTTT. It codes for CASSQGTGELFF. V and J are TRBV12-3 or TRBV12-4 and TRBJ2-2, with D perhaps matching TRBD1 (5 bases). The CDR3 length is 12 residues.